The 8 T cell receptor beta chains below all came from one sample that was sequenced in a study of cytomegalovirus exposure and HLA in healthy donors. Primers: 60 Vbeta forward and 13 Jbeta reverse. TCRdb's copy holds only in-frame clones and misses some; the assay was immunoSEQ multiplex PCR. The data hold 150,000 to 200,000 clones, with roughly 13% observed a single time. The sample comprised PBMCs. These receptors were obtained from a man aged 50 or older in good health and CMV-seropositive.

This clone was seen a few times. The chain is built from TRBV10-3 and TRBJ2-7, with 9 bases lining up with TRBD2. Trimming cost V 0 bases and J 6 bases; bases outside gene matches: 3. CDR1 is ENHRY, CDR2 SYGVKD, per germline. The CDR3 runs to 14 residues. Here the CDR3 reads CAISESRGGGEQYF. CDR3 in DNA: TGTGCCATCAGTGAGTCGCGGGGGGGCGGCGAGCAGTACTTC.

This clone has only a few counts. This CDR3 is CASSGGFSTGELFF. DNA for the CDR3: TGTGCCAGCAGCGGTGGCTTTTCCACCGGGGAGCTGTTTTTT. The chain recombines TRBV7-2 with TRBJ2-2; no reliable D call. V was clipped by 5 bases and J by 4 bases, with 11 bases between them. The CDR3 totals 14 residues. Germline values: CDR1 SGHTA, CDR2 FQGNSA.

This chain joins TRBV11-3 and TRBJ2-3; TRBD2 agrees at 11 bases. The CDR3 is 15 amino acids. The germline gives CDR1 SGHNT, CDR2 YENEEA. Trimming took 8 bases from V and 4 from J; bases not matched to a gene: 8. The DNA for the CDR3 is TGTGCCAGCCGGTCTAGCGGGGGGCGGGCAGATACGCAGTATTTT. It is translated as CASRSSGGRADTQYF.

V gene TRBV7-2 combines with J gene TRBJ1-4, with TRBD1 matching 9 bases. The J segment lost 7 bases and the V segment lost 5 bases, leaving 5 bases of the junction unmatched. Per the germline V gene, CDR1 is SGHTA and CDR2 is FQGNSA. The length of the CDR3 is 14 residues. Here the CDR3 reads CASSRDRVGEKLFF. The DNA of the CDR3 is TGTGCCAGCAGCCGGGACAGGGTGGGTGAAAAACTGTTTTTT.

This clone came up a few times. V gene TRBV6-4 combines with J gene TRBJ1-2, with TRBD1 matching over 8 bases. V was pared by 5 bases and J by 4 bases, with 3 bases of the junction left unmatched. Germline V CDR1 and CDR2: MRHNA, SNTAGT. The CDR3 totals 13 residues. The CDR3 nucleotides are TGTGCCAGCAGTCAACAGGGGGGCTATGGCTACACCTTC. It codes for CASSQQGGYGYTF.

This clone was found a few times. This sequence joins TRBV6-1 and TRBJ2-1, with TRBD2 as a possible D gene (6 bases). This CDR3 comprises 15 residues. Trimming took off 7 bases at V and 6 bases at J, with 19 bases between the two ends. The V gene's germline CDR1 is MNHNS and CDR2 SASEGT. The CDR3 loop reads CASTEPRVEGNEQFF. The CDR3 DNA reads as TGTGCCAGCACCGAACCCAGGGTGGAGGGCAATGAGCAGTTCTTC.

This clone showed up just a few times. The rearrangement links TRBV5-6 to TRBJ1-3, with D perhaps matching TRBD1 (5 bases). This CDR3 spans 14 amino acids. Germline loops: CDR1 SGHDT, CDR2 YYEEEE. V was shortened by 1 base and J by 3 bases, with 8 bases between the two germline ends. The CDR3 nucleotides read TGTGCCAGCAGCTTGAGGGGACTTGGAAACACCATATATTTT. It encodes CASSLRGLGNTIYF.

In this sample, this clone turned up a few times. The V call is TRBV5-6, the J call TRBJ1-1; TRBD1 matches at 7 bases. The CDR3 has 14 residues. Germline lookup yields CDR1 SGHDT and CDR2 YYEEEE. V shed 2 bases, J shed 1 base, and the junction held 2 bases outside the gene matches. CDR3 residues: CASSFGTANTEAFF. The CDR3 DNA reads TGTGCCAGCAGCTTCGGGACAGCGAACACTGAAGCTTTCTTT.